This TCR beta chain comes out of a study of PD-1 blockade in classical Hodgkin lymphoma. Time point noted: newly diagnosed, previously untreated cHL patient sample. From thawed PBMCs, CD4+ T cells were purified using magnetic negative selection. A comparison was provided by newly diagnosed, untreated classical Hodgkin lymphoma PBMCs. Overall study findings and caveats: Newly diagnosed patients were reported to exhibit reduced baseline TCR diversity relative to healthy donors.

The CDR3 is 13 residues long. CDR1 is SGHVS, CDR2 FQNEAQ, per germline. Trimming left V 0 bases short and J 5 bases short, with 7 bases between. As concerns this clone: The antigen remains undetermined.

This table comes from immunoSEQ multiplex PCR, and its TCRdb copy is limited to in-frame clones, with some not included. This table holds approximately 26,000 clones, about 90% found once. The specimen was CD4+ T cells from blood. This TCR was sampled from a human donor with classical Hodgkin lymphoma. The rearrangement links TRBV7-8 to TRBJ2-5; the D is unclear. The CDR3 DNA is TGTGCCAGCAGCTTAGCCCGGCGCGAGACCCAGTACTTC. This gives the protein CASSLARRETQYF.